The TCR beta chain under discussion was sequenced for a study of T cell clonality in common variable immunodeficiency. CVID and control samples used equivalent genomic DNA input. Data came from immunoSEQ multiplex PCR; TCRdb stores just in-frame clones and leaves some out. Singletons are absent from the sample, which has some 53,000 clones. This clone was found many times. What it binds is not known. The read terminates 3 residues before the CDR3 end, so the remaining end is supplied by the germline J gene. Both groups were predominantly of Caucasian heritage. Broader study findings: Authors noted CVID clonality's cause needs subpopulation repertoire sequencing.

V lost 0 bases and J 6 bases, leaving 9 bases between the germline ends. From germline, CDR1 is MNHNS and CDR2 SASEGT. The CDR3 extends over 14 amino acids. This chain uses TRBV6-1 with TRBJ1-5; D remains ambiguous. Sequencing was carried out using peripheral blood mononuclear cells. The receptor's source is a person aged 18 to 70 in good health. The CDR3 here is CASSEALAGQPQHF. CDR3 DNA (partial): TGTGCCAGCAGTGAAGCTTTGGCTGGTCAGCCC.